This passage covers 22 T cell receptor beta chains from one sample sequenced in a study of blood T cells in healthy people across ages. Through a sample-barcoded 5' primer and a J-beta primer mix, a second PCR was run for roughly 6 to 11 cycles. Each CDR3 protein is one row after TCRdb ran MiXCR on the 5' RACE reads. Altogether hundreds of thousands of distinct CDR3 sequences are present, roughly 44% being singletons, with the ten largest covering roughly 19%. Sequencing was done on a sample of blood. These receptors all come from a man aged 55-75 years in good health.

The CDR3 spells CASTHGGNNEQFF. The CDR3 DNA reads as TGCGCCAGCACCCACGGAGGGAACAATGAGCAGTTCTTC. V is TRBV5-1 and J is TRBJ2-1; the D gene is possibly TRBD2 (6 bases). The CDR3 is made up of 13 amino acids. V lost 6 bases, J lost 5 bases, and 12 bases lay in between. The V gene's germline CDR1 is SGHRS and CDR2 YFSETQ.

The chain uses TRBV29-1 and TRBJ2-2; 9 bases are shared with TRBD1. V lost 5 bases and J lost 9; bases outside the gene matches: 4. The CDR3 totals 12 residues. Germline CDR1 is SQVTM and CDR2 is ANQGSEA. CDR3 DNA: TGCAGCGTTCGGACAGGGGCAAGGGAGCTGTTTTTT. Its translation: CSVRTGARELFF.

The V gene is TRBV10-3, the J gene TRBJ2-5; no firm D call. Trimming took 2 bases from V and 5 from J, leaving 15 bases between them. The CDR3 runs to 15 residues. Germline CDR1 ENHRY, CDR2 SYGVKD. The chain's CDR3 is CAISEASPTIETQYF. The CDR3 DNA follows: TGTGCCATCAGTGAGGCGTCCCCAACGATCGAGACCCAGTACTTC.

V is TRBV20-1 and J is TRBJ2-7; D may be TRBD2 (7 bases). This CDR3 is 15 amino acids long. Germline V CDR1 and CDR2: DFQATT, SNEGSKA (reference sequence). Trimming took off 6 bases at V and 4 bases at J, with 22 bases between the two ends. CDR3 DNA sequence: TGCAGTGCGAAAAACAGGGAGGGGATCTCTTACGAGCAGTACTTC. This encodes CSAKNREGISYEQYF.

The chain joins TRBV5-5 to TRBJ2-1; tentative D call: TRBD2 (6 bases). The J call may be mistaken, given a closer DNA end match to TRBJ2-7. Germline V gene lookup returns CDR1 SGHKS and CDR2 YYEKEE (reference sequence). This CDR3 contains 15 residues. The CDR3 is CASSPGGRKVYEQYF. The CDR3 region has the DNA TGTGCCAGCAGCCCTGGGGGGAGGAAAGTTTACGAGCAGTACTTC.

The chain links TRBV25-1 to TRBJ1-2; TRBD1 agrees at 7 bases. CDR3 length: 13 amino acids. V lost 5 bases and J lost 4; bases outside the gene matches: 4. Germline values: CDR1 MGHDK, CDR2 SYGVNS. As DNA, the CDR3 is TGTGCCAGCAGTCCAGGGGGTTCCTATGGCTACACCTTC. Translating gives CASSPGGSYGYTF.

In its sample, this clonotype was seen a few times. The rearrangement joins TRBV30 to TRBJ2-1; 7 nucleotides line up with TRBD2. The V and J ends lost 1 base and 12 bases, in that order; junction bases with no gene match: 9. In germline, CDR1 is GTSNPN, CDR2 SVGIG (reference sequence). This CDR3 region has 13 residues. CDR3 loop: CAWSDVSGSGQFF. The CDR3 nucleotides read TGTGCCTGGAGTGATGTTAGCGGGTCAGGGCAGTTCTTC. The variable domain in full, with the rest retrieved from reference TRBV30 and TRBJ2-1, is SQTIHQWPATLVQPVGSPLSLECTVEGTSNPNLYWYRQAAGRGLQLLFYSVGIGQISSEVPQNLSASRPQDRQFILSSKKLLLSDSGFYLCAWSDVSGSGQFFGPGTRLTVL.

This clonotype has a handful of counts. The DNA for the CDR3 is TGTGCCAGCAGTCAGAGGGGGGGAGGGACAGGGAAGGGCAAAGGATACGAGCAGTACTTC. Protein sequence: CASSQRGGGTGKGKGYEQYF. The chain links TRBV27 to TRBJ2-5, with TRBD1 matching 9 bases. TRBJ2-7 explains the end of the DNA better; the J call may be wrong. Germline loops: CDR1 MNHEY, CDR2 SMNVEV (reference sequence). The CDR3 totals 20 residues.

A few counts support this clonotype. The rearrangement links TRBV2 to TRBJ1-2, with TRBD1 identical over 8 bases. V gave up 8 bases and J gave up 3 bases; unmatched junction bases: 8. There are 14 residues in the CDR3. CDR1 SNHLY and CDR2 FYNNEI come from the germline V gene. CDR3 sequence reads: CASGFQGADYGYTF. The DNA for the CDR3 is TGTGCCAGCGGATTCCAGGGGGCGGACTATGGCTACACCTTC. Complete variable domain (other parts from reference TRBV2 and TRBJ1-2): EPEVTQTPSHQVTQMGQEVILRCVPISNHLYFYWYRQILGQKVEFLVSFYNNEISEKSEIFDDQFSVERPDGSNFTLKIRSTKLEDSAMYFCASGFQGADYGYTFGSGTRLTVV.

The rearrangement joins TRBV6-1 to TRBJ1-5, with 7 positions matching TRBD1. J was trimmed by 6 bases and V by 6 bases; bases with no gene match: 5. The CDR3 runs to 13 residues. Germline CDR1 and CDR2: MNHNS and SASEGT. The CDR3 loop reads CASRRQGGQPQHF. The DNA for the CDR3 is TGTGCCAGCAGAAGACAGGGAGGTCAGCCCCAGCATTTT.

This clonotype was seen a few times. The J gene is TRBJ2-4, the V gene TRBV6-6; D remains unclear. The J call is in doubt because the DNA end fits TRBJ2-7 better. Germline lookup yields CDR1 MNHNY and CDR2 SVGAGI (reference sequence). The length of the CDR3 is 16 residues. The DNA for the CDR3 is TGTGCCAGCAGTTACTCCCTGACCGCGATGGTCGCCGAGCAGTACTTC. As protein: CASSYSLTAMVAEQYF.

V gene TRBV28 combines with J gene TRBJ2-1; D is uncertain. V lost 5 bases to trimming and J lost 3 bases, with 14 bases between them. Germline CDR1 reads MDHEN; CDR2 reads SYDVKM. This CDR3 spans 15 amino acids. The CDR3 protein is CASSPGRANYNEQFF. The CDR3 coding sequence is TGTGCCAGCAGTCCTGGACGGGCTAACTACAATGAGCAGTTCTTC. The full variable domain, rest sourced from reference TRBV28 and TRBJ2-1, is DVKVTQSSRYLVKRTGEKVFLECVQDMDHENMFWYRQDPGLGLRLIYFSYDVKMKEKGDIPEGYSVSREKKERFSLILESASTNQTSMYLCASSPGRANYNEQFFGPGTRLTVL.

This CDR3 reads CASRDGVLTSYEQYF. CDR3 sequence (DNA): TGTGCCAGCAGGGACGGGGTCCTTACCTCCTACGAGCAGTACTTC. This chain links TRBV6-2 or TRBV6-3 with TRBJ2-5; weak D call: TRBD2 (5 bases). The tail of the sequence fits TRBJ2-7 better, so the J call may be wrong. Germline-derived CDR1 and CDR2 are MNHEY and SVGEGT. CDR3 length: 15 amino acids.

This clonotype showed up just a few times. The chain uses TRBV7-2 and TRBJ2-3, with D possibly being TRBD1 or TRBD2 (5 bases each). V lost 6 bases, J lost 6 bases, and 22 bases lay in between. Germline assignment: CDR1 SGHTA and CDR2 FQGNSA. The CDR3 covers 16 residues. The CDR3 loop is CASSREGMFGTDTQYF. CDR3 nucleotides: TGTGCCAGCAGTCGCGAAGGGATGTTCGGGACGGATACGCAGTATTTT.

The chain is built from TRBV7-2 and TRBJ1-2; 7 nucleotides agree with TRBD1. The germline V gene encodes CDR1 SGHTA and CDR2 FQGNSA. V gave up 5 bases and J gave up 4 bases; unmatched junction bases: 10. The CDR3 is 15 amino acids. CDR3 nucleotide sequence: TGTGCCAGCAGCGCACGGGGGACAGCCTTCTATGGCTACACCTTC. Translation gives CASSARGTAFYGYTF.

The chain is built from TRBV20-1 and TRBJ1-2; D is uncertain. V gave up 0 bases and J gave up 0 bases, with 8 bases separating them. The V gene's germline CDR1 is DFQATT and CDR2 SNEGSKA (reference sequence). The CDR3 covers 14 residues. The chain's CDR3 is CSARDLIANYGYTF. Here the CDR3 DNA reads TGCAGTGCTAGAGACTTAATAGCTAACTATGGCTACACCTTC.

V usage is TRBV10-3 and J usage is TRBJ2-5; 8 bases fit TRBD1. The CDR3 sequence is 13 residues long. Germline CDR1 is ENHRY and CDR2 is SYGVKD. V lost 4 bases and J lost 13; bases outside the gene matches: 11. The CDR3 sequence: CAISGDRTYERYF. The CDR3 nucleotides read TGTGCCATCAGTGGGGACAGGACCTACGAGCGGTACTTC.

A note on this clonotype: Mismatch with germline at one junction end may stem from a read error. The chain employs TRBV9 and TRBJ2-3, with D perhaps assigned TRBD1 or TRBD2 (5 bases each). The CDR3 is made up of 15 amino acids. Germline CDR1 reads SGDLS; CDR2 reads YYNGEE. CDR3 amino acids: CASSGIGPSTGTQYF. As DNA, the CDR3 is TGTGCCAGCAGCGGAATCGGGCCTAGCACAGGTACGCAGTATTTT.

The chain links TRBV6-2 or TRBV6-3 to TRBJ2-7; 11 nucleotides align to TRBD2. The CDR3 is 18 amino acids. The germline gives CDR1 MNHEY, CDR2 SVGEGT. V gave up 4 bases and J gave up 7 bases; unmatched junction bases: 18. CDR3 sequence: CASSSDLLAGGSCNEQYF. The CDR3 DNA reads as TGTGCCAGCAGTTCCGACCTCCTAGCGGGGGGTTCCTGCAATGAGCAGTACTTC.

The rearrangement links TRBV20-1 to TRBJ2-1; 11 nucleotides line up with TRBD2. Germline V gene lookup returns CDR1 DFQATT and CDR2 SNEGSKA (reference sequence). The CDR3 totals 15 residues. With 4 bases clipped from V and 7 bases from J, the junction kept 9 bases outside the gene matches. The CDR3 DNA sequence: TGCAGTGCTACGAGGCTAGCGGGGGGCGGAAATGAGCAGTTCTTC. It specifies CSATRLAGGGNEQFF.

The V call is TRBV6-5, the J call TRBJ1-2, with TRBD1 matching over 7 bases. V gave up 5 bases and J gave up 7 bases; unmatched junction bases: 10. Per germline, CDR1 MNHEY and CDR2 SVGAGI. CDR3 size: 14 residues. Here the CDR3 DNA reads TGTGCCAGCAGTACCCGGGACAGCTTCGGTGGCTACACCTTC. It translates to CASSTRDSFGGYTF.

The rearrangement links TRBV11-1 to TRBJ2-6; the D gene could be TRBD1 or TRBD2 (5 bases each). Trimming removed 7 bases from V and 4 bases from J, with 17 bases in between. The germline V gene encodes CDR1 SGHAT and CDR2 FQDESV (reference sequence). This CDR3 region has 16 residues. This CDR3 reads CASNPSQDCGANVLTF. The CDR3 DNA reads TGTGCCAGCAACCCCTCACAGGACTGCGGGGCCAACGTCCTGACTTTC.